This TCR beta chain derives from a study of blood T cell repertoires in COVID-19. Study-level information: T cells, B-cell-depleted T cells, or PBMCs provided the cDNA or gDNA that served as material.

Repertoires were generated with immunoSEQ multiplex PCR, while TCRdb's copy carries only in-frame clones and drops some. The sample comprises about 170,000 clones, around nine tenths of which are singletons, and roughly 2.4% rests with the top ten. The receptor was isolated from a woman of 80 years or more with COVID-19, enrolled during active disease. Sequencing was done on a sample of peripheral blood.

The DNA of the CDR3 is TGTGCCAGCAGCCTAAATAACAATGAGCAGTTCTTC. It specifies CASSLNNNEQFF. The chain employs TRBV6-2 or TRBV6-3 and TRBJ2-1; D unclear. V lost 6 bases and J lost 5, with 8 bases in between. The CDR3 is made up of 12 amino acids. The V gene's germline CDR1 is MNHEY and CDR2 SVGEGT.